This T cell receptor (beta chain) was documented in a study of T cells after yellow fever vaccination. As regards this clonotype: Antigen: not known.

Study conclusions and caveats: Detected again after the booster were most primary-vaccination clones, at nearly 97% CD4 and about 90% CD8.

TCRdb processed the 5' RACE reads anew with MiXCR; each CDR3 protein has one entry. The table lists roughly 500,000 distinct CDR3 sequences, approximately 21% of them singletons. The CDR3 has 15 residues. V was clipped by 4 bases and J by 8 bases; unmatched bases: 11. Germline CDR1 reads SGHNT; CDR2 reads YYREEE (reference sequence). This sequence was found in a man between 25 and 39 years old who received the YFV17D yellow fever vaccine. The sample in question was PBMCs, obtained 15 days after the yellow fever booster vaccination. The chain has TRBV5-4 and TRBJ1-3; 8 positions match TRBD1. CDR3 sequence reads: CASSTRQGLLDTIYF. The DNA for the CDR3 is TGTGCCAGCAGCACTCGACAGGGGTTATTGGACACCATATATTTT.